This T cell receptor beta chain derives from a study of cytotoxic CD8 clonotypes in ibrutinib-treated CLL. Across the study: Responses comprised 24 partial and 2 complete; at median around 67 months, about 14 remained remitted and about 12 progressed. On average, more than 80,000 productive rearrangements and a few hundred thousand productive templates per sample. Study-level points and caveats: Sampling time points were not equivalent between sustained-remission and progressing patients.

The repertoire was sequenced with immunoSEQ multiplex PCR; TCRdb's copy has only in-frame clones and lacks some. Of 200,000 to 250,000 clones in the sample, just under 80% were seen once. In the case of this clone: Its antigen is still unknown.

Genomic DNA in a quantity of 2 to 2.5 micrograms was derived from cryopreserved PBMCs for TCR beta libraries. The material sequenced was PBMCs, taken after 12 months of ibrutinib treatment. This TCR was sampled from a human donor with chronic lymphocytic leukemia.

CDR3 protein: CAWSVQGESSYEQYF. The CDR3 DNA follows: TGTGCCTGGAGTGTACAAGGAGAGTCCTCCTACGAGCAGTACTTC. J is TRBJ2-7 and V is TRBV30; D remains ambiguous. With 0 bases removed from V and 0 bases from J, the gap between germline ends came to 12 bases. Looked up from germline, CDR1 is GTSNPN and CDR2 is SVGIG (reference sequence). The length of the CDR3 is 15 residues.